The 10 T cell receptor beta chains reported below all come from one sample, sequenced in a study of radiation and T cells in renal cell carcinoma. Sequencing was performed with immunoSEQ multiplex PCR; in TCRdb, only in-frame clones are kept and a portion is missing. Of about 130,000 clones listed, approximately 78% were seen once; the top ten hold less than 3.5%. Time point defined: baseline pretreatment blood. Described treatment: 15 Gy SBRT to primary tumor, nephrectomy 4 weeks later. The sample consisted of blood, taken from a patient whose treatment included radiotherapy and nephrectomy. The receptors stem from a woman aged 60-75 years with renal cell carcinoma.

This chain joins TRBV5-1 and TRBJ1-5, with 8 nucleotides matching TRBD1. V lost 0 bases to trimming and J lost 7 bases; unmatched junction nucleotides: 6. The V gene's germline CDR1 is SGHRS and CDR2 YFSETQ. The CDR3 is 15 amino acids. In nucleotides, the CDR3 is TGCGCCAGCAGCTTGGAAGGACAGGGTCGACAGCCCCAGCATTTT. Translating gives CASSLEGQGRQPQHF.

This chain uses TRBV7-2 with TRBJ1-5; D unresolved. Germline V gene sequence: CDR1 SGHTA, CDR2 FQGNSA. The CDR3 totals 14 residues. The V end was cut by 4 bases, the J end by 9 bases, with 16 bases between. In DNA form, the CDR3 reads TGTGCCAGCAGCTCGCTTCAGCCTCCGGGGCCCCAGCATTTT. Residues: CASSSLQPPGPQHF.

The chain joins TRBV10-3 to TRBJ2-7; tentatively, D is TRBD1 (5 bases). Germline CDR1 is ENHRY and CDR2 is SYGVKD. Trimming shortened V by 4 bases and J by 2 bases, and 15 bases separated the two germline ends. The CDR3 extends over 15 amino acids. DNA for the CDR3: TGTGCCATCAGTGTCCAGGCAGGGTCAGCCTACGAGCAGTACTTC. It translates to CAISVQAGSAYEQYF.

The rearrangement links TRBV9 to TRBJ2-5, with D maybe TRBD2 (5 bases). The closer fit of TRBJ2-7 to the DNA end suggests the J call may be wrong. The CDR3 length is 14 residues. Germline V gene data show CDR1 as SGDLS and CDR2 as YYNGEE. In DNA, the CDR3 is TGTGCCAGCAGCGTAGGAGGGTTCTCCTACGAGCAGTACTTC. Translation: CASSVGGFSYEQYF.

The V gene is TRBV19, the J gene TRBJ1-5; unclear D gene. With 5 bases removed from V and 2 bases from J, the gap between germline ends came to 10 bases. Germline loops: CDR1 LNHDA, CDR2 SQIVND (reference sequence). The CDR3 has 14 amino acids. The CDR3 DNA follows: TGTGCCAGTAGTTCCACTGGAGGCAATCAGCCCCAGCATTTT. It encodes CASSSTGGNQPQHF.

This chain connects TRBV7-9 to TRBJ2-5; D gene uncertain. This CDR3 is 17 amino acids long. Between the trimmed V and J ends, which lost 8 bases and 0 bases, there was a span of 22 bases. Germline V CDR1 and CDR2: SEHNR, FQNEAQ (reference sequence). CDR3: CASSSVPTYSYQETQYF. CDR3 in DNA: TGTGCCAGCTCCTCCGTTCCGACCTATTCGTACCAAGAGACCCAGTACTTC.

The gene calls are TRBV28 and TRBJ1-4, with a tentative D call TRBD1 (5 bases). Germline loops: CDR1 MDHEN, CDR2 SYDVKM. V lost 10 bases, J lost 3 bases, and 30 bases lay in between. This CDR3 has 19 residues. CDR3 sequence: CAIGDSYSASFTSNEKLFF. The CDR3 nucleotides are TGTGCCATAGGGGACTCCTACTCCGCCTCCTTTACTTCTAATGAAAAACTGTTTTTT.

This clone has only a few counts. V gene TRBV5-1 combines with J gene TRBJ2-5; tentatively, D is TRBD1 (5 bases). CDR1 is SGHRS, CDR2 YFSETQ, per germline. The V end lost 5 bases, the J end lost 5 bases, and 16 bases lay between the germline ends. CDR3 length: 14 amino acids. The CDR3 sequence is CASSRQGREETQYF. The CDR3 DNA reads TGCGCCAGCAGTAGGCAGGGAAGAGAGGAGACCCAGTACTTC.

This rearrangement joins TRBV27 to TRBJ2-5; maybe TRBD1 (6 bases). TRBJ2-7 matches the DNA end more closely, so the J call is doubtful. CDR1 MNHEY and CDR2 SMNVEV come from the germline V gene (reference sequence). There are 16 residues in the CDR3. DNA for the CDR3: TGTGCCACCACCTCCCGTTGGGGGCCCTTAACCTACGAGCAGTACTTC. Its protein product is CATTSRWGPLTYEQYF.

This clone was found a few times. One junction end disagrees with the germline gene, perhaps due to a read error. The rearrangement joins TRBV29-1 to TRBJ2-1, with D possibly TRBD2 on 5 matching bases. The CDR3 has 11 amino acids. Germline CDR1 and CDR2: SQVTM and ANQGSEA. CDR3 region: CSVEVEGQGLF. CDR3 bases: TGCAGCGTTGAAGTCGAGGGCCAAGGTCTCTTC.